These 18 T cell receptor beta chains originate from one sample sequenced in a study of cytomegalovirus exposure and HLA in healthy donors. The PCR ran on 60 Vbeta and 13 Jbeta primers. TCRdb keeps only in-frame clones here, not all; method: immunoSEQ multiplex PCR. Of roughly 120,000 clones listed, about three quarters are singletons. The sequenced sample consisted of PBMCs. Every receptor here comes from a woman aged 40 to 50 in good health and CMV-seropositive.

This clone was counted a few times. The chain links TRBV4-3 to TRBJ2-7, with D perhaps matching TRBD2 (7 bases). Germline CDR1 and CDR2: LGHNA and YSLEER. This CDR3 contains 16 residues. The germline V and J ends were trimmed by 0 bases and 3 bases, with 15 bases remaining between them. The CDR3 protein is CASSQDRKGGSYEQYF. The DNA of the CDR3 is TGCGCCAGCAGCCAAGATCGAAAGGGGGGGAGCTACGAGCAGTACTTC.

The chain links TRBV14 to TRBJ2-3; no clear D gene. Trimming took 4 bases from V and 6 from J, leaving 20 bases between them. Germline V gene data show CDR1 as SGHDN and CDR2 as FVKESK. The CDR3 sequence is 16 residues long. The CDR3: CASSPILSSSRDTQYF. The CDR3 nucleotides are TGTGCCAGCAGCCCTATCCTTTCGTCAAGTCGGGATACGCAGTATTTT.

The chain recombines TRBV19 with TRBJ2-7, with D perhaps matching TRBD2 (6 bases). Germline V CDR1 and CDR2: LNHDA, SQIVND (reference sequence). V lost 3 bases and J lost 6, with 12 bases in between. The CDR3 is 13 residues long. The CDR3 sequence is CASSMGGFSEQYF. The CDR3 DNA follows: TGTGCCAGTAGTATGGGGGGTTTCTCCGAGCAGTACTTC.

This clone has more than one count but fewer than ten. The CDR3 is CASRGEGANVLTF. CDR3 nucleotide sequence: TGCGCCAGCAGAGGGGAGGGTGCCAACGTCCTGACTTTC. The J gene is TRBJ2-6, the V gene TRBV5-1, with 7 bases fitting TRBD2. The CDR3 runs 13 residues. V trimming: 5 bases; J trimming: 7 bases; junction bases outside the gene matches: 3. Germline V lookup: CDR1 SGHRS, CDR2 YFSETQ.

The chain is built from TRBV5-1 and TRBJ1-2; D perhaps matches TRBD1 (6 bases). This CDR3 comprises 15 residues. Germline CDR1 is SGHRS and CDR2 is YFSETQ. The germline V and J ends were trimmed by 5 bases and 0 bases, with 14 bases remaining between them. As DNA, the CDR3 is TGCGCCAGCAGGCAACAGGGAACGGCTAACTATGGCTACACCTTC. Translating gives CASRQQGTANYGYTF.

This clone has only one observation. CDR3 in DNA: TGTGCCAGCAGCTTAGGACACGAGAACACTGAAGCTTTCTTT. Its protein product is CASSLGHENTEAFF. The chain carries TRBV13 and TRBJ1-1; D call uncertain. Germline V gene lookup returns CDR1 PRHDT and CDR2 FYEKMQ (reference sequence). The CDR3 sequence is 14 residues long. V shed 0 bases and J shed 1 base, with 6 bases lying between them.

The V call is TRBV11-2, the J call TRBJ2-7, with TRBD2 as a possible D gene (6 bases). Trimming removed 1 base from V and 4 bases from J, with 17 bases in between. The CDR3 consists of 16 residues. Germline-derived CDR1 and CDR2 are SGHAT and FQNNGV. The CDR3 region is CASSLVSSAGLYEQYF. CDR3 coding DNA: TGTGCCAGCAGCTTAGTATCTAGCGCGGGCTTGTACGAGCAGTACTTC. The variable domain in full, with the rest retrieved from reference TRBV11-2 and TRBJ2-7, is EAGVAQSPRYKIIEKRQSVAFWCNPISGHATLYWYQQILGQGPKLLIQFQNNGVVDDSQLPKDRFSAERLKGVDSTLKIQPAKLEDSAVYLCASSLVSSAGLYEQYFGPGTRLTVT.

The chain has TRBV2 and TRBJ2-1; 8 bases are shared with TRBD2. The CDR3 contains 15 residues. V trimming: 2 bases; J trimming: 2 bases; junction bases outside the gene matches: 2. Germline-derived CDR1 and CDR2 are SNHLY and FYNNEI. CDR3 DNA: TGTGCCAGCAGTGAAAACGGGGGGGCCTACAATGAGCAGTTCTTC. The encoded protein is CASSENGGAYNEQFF.

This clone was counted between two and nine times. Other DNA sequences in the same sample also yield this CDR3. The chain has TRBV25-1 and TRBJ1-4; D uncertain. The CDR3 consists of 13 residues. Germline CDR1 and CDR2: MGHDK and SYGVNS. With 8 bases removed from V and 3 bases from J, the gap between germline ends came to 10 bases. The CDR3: CASSLGANEKLFF. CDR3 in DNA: TGTGCCAGCTCACTCGGAGCTAATGAAAAACTGTTTTTT. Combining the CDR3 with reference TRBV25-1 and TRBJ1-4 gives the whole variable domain EADIYQTPRYLVIGTGKKITLECSQTMGHDKMYWYQQDPGMELHLIHYSYGVNSTEKGDLSSESTVSRIRTEHFPLTLESARPSHTSQYLCASSLGANEKLFFGSGTQLSVL.

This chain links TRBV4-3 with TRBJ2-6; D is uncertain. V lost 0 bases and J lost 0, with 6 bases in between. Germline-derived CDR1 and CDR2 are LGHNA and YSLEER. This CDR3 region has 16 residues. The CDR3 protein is CASSQDGPSGANVLTF. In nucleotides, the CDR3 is TGCGCCAGCAGCCAAGATGGCCCCTCTGGGGCCAACGTCCTGACTTTC.

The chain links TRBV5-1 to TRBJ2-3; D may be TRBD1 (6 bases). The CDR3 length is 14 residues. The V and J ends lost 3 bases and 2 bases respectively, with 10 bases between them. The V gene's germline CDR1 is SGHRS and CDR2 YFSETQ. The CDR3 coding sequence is TGCGCCAGCAGCTGGGGGCAGCACACAGATACGCAGTATTTT. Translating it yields CASSWGQHTDTQYF.

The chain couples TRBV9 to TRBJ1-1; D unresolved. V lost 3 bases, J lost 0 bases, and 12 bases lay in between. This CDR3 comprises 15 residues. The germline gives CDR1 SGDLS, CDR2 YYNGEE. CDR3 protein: CASSGSEEMNTEAFF. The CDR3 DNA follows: TGTGCCAGCAGCGGCTCAGAGGAAATGAACACTGAAGCTTTCTTT. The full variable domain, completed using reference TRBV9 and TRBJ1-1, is DSGVTQTPKHLITATGQRVTLRCSPRSGDLSVYWYQQSLDQGLQFLIQYYNGEERAKGNILERFSAQQFPDLHSELNLSSLELGDSALYFCASSGSEEMNTEAFFGQGTRLTVV.

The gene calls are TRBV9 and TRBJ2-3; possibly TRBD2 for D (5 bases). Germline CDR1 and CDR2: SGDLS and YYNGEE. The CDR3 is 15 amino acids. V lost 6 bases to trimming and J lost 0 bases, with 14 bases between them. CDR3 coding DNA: TGTGCCAGCAATATGGTGGGGAGTAGCACAGATACGCAGTATTTT. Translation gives CASNMVGSSTDTQYF.

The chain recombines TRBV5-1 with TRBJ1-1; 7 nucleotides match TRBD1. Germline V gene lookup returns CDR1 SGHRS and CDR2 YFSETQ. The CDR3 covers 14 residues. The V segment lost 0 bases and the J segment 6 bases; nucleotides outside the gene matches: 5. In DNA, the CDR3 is TGCGCCAGCAGCTTGGATGGGACAGCCCCTGAAGCTTTCTTT. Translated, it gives CASSLDGTAPEAFF.

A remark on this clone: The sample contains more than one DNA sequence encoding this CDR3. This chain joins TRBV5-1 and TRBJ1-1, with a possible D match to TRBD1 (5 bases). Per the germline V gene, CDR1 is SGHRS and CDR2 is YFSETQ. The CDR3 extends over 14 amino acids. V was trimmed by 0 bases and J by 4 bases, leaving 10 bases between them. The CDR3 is CASSLDRPGTEAFF. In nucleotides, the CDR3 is TGCGCCAGCAGCTTGGACAGGCCGGGCACTGAAGCTTTCTTT. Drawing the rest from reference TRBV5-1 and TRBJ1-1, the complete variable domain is KAGVTQTPRYLIKTRGQQVTLSCSPISGHRSVSWYQQTPGQGLQFLFEYFSETQRNKGNFPGRFSGRQFSNSRSEMNVSTLELGDSALYLCASSLDRPGTEAFFGQGTRLTVV.

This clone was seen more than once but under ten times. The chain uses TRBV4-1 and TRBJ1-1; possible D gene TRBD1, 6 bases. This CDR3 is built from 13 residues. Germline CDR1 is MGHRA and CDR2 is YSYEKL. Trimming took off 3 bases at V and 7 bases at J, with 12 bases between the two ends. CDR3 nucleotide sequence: TGCGCCAGCAGCCAGCCAAACAGGGATGAAGCTTTCTTT. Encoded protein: CASSQPNRDEAFF.

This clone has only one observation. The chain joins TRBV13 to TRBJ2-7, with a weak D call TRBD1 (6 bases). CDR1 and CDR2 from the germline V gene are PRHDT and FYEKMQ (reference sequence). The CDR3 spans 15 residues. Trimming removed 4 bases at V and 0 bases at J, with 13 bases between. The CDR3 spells CASSSGTSYSYEQYF. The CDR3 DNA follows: TGTGCCAGCAGCTCCGGGACATCGTACTCCTACGAGCAGTACTTC.

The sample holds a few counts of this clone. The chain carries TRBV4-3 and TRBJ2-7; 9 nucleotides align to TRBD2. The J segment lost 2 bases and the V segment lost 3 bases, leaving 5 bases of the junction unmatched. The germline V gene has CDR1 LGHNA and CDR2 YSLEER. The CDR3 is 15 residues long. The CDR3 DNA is TGCGCCAGCAGCCAGTCTAGCGGGGACCCCTACGAGCAGTACTTC. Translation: CASSQSSGDPYEQYF.